The T cell receptor beta chain described here comes from a study of beta chain features in type 1 diabetes listed by TCRdb under 2018. In terms of the full investigation: Patients and healthy donors did not differ in mean age, gender distribution, total cell number or subset yield. Across all samples, almost 110 million sorted cells were examined, and cell number per subset correlated strongly with RNA yield. In the study, TCRB repertoires of sorted circulating CD4+ T cell subsets from recently diagnosed type 1 diabetes patients were compared with those of matched healthy donors. Regulatory and stem cell-like memory subsets were obtained from only 8 patients and roughly eight healthy donors, while naive and central memory subsets were obtained from all 30 or so donors.

As to this clone: It lacks a known antigen. No quality values exist for individual bases; no much larger clone is one base distant.

A single peripheral blood draw of 95 to 150 mL on average was collected from each donor into heparinised tubes. A BD FACSAria II and a panel including CD45RO, CCR7, CD25, CD127, CD95 and CD27 were used to sort naive, central memory, regulatory and stem cell-like memory CD4+ T cells. All sorted populations exceeded 98% purity. PBMCs were isolated right away by Lymphoprep density gradient centrifugation and were stained directly, without culture. So that batch effects would be minimized, each experiment stained and sorted samples in pairs, pairing one healthy donor with one patient. The High Capacity cDNA Reverse Transcription Kit was used to reverse transcribe all of the isolated RNA, meaning that expressed TCRB transcripts were what got sequenced. Deep immunoSEQ sequencing was applied to naive, central memory and regulatory T cell samples, giving an average of about 3.57 million total reads per sample. Sorted cells were lysed in RLT buffer and RNA was extracted with DNase-treated RNeasy Micro or Mini kits, depending on cell number. Each cell subset was processed separately to prevent cross-contamination, with patient and healthy donor samples processed together. Using the immunoSEQ multiplex PCR, TCRB sequences were amplified from cDNA into 87-bp fragments spanning the CDR3 region. Sequencing of the amplicons was performed on the Illumina HiSeq platform. Processing in the source paper ran as follows. PCR bias was corrected computationally using synthetic template baselines, and reads within Hamming distance 2 were collapsed, with unmergeable singletons discarded. Reads were aligned against IMGT to assign V, D and J genes, CDR3 length and insertions or deletions at six rearrangement sites. Clonotype counts were normalized to sorted cell number within each subset before computing true diversity and Gini coefficients with the tcR R package. The overlap coefficient, calculated on TCRB nucleotide sequences, was used to measure repertoire sharing. Out-of-frame TCRB sequences from naive cells were analyzed as a proxy for the pre-selection repertoire. TCRdb carries this immuneACCESS record with in-frame sequences only. Its versions omit some clonotypes, under half of them owing to an unresolved V gene in the studies checked, with the rest unexplained. For V, J and clone size, that table is used; D and trimming come from the DNA. This sample lists hundreds of thousands of clones; under 15% were detected once. Of the sample, about 0.02% is held by the ten largest clones.

Trimming leaves V shorter by 5 bases and J shorter by 2 bases, with the junction holding 5 bases beyond the gene matches. The CDR3 covers 15 residues, taking in both the cysteine and the phenylalanine. Only the CDR3 DNA is retained, 45 bases long and in frame from the first base. CDR1 is given as MGHDK and CDR2 as SYGVNS, both from the germline V gene. Beyond this particular receptor, the publication reports: Type 1 diabetes patients showed a moderate but significant shortening of TCRB CDR3 length in all four CD4+ subsets. Naive, central memory and regulatory TCRB repertoires appeared to be more alike among patients than among healthy donors. Shorter templates might be favored by PCR, yet because patient and control samples were amplified and corrected together, any such skew would affect both groups equally. HLA sub-analyses involved small numbers of individuals, so any influence of HLA type on TCRB rearrangement remained unresolved. Because cDNA was sequenced instead of genomic DNA, highly expressing activated cells could be over-represented, though the groups showed no difference in activation or CD3 levels. At VDJ recombination sites, patients with type 1 diabetes made fewer insertions and deleted more nucleotides, a pattern implying thymic rearrangement abnormalities.

The rearranged segments are TRBV25-1 and TRBJ1-1; TRBD1 fits 10 bases in the junction. The origin of this receptor is a young man with type 1 diabetes. Sequenced sample: naive CD4+ T cells from blood. This sample's cell subset or site label indicates: true naive CD4+ T cells. This receptor carries the CDR3 CASSSGTGVNTEAFF. DNA sequence: TGTGCCAGCAGTTCAGGGACAGGGGTAAACACTGAAGCTTTCTTT. The CDR3 plus the reference TRBV25-1 and TRBJ1-1 genes for the other parts give the full variable domain: EADIYQTPRYLVIGTGKKITLECSQTMGHDKMYWYQQDPGMELHLIHYSYGVNSTEKGDLSSESTVSRIRTEHFPLTLESARPSHTSQYLCASSSGTGVNTEAFFGQGTRLTVV.